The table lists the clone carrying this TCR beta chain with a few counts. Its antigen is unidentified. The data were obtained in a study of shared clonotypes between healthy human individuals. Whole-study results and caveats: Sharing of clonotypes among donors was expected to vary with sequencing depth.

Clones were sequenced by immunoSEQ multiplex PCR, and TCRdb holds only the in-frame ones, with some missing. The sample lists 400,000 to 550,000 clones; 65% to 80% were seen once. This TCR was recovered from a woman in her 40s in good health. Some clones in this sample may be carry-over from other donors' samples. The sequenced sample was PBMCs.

CDR3 in amino acids: CASSSPSRGLEQYF. The DNA for the CDR3 is TGTGCCAGCAGTTCCCCGAGCCGAGGGCTGGAGCAGTACTTC. The chain employs TRBV28 and TRBJ2-7; tentatively, D is TRBD2 (5 bases). V was shortened by 4 bases and J by 7 bases, with 17 bases between the two germline ends. Germline-derived CDR1 and CDR2 are MDHEN and SYDVKM. The CDR3 consists of 14 residues.